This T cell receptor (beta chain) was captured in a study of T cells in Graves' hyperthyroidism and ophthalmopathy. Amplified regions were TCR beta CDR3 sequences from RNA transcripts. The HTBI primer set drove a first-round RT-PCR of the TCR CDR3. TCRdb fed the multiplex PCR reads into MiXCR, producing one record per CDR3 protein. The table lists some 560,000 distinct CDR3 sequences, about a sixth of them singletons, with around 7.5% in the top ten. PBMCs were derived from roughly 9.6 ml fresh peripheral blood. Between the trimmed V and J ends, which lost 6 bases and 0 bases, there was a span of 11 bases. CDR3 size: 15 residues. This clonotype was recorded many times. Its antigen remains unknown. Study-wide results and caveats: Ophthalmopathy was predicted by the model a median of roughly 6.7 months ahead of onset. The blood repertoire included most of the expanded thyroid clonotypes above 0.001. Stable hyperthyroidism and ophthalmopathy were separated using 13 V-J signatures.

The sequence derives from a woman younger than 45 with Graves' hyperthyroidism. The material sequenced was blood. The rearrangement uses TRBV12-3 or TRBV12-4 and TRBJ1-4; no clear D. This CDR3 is CASSPVEATNEKLFF. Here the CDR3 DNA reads TGTGCCAGCAGCCCGGTTGAGGCAACTAATGAAAAACTGTTTTTT.